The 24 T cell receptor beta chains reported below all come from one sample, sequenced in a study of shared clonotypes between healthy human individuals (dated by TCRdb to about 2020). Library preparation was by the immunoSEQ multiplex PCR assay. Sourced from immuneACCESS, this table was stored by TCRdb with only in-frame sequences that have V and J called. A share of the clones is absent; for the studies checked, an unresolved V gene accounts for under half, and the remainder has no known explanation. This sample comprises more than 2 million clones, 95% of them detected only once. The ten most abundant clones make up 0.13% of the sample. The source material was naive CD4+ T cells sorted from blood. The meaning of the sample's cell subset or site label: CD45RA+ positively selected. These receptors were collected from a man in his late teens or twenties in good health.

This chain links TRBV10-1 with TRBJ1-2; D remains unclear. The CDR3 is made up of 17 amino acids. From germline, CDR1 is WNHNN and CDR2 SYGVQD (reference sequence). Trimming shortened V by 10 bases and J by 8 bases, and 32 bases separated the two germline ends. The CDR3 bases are TGCGCCATCTCATTAGAGAAGCCGGGGTCACGGGCGTCCGGCTACACCTTC. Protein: CAISLEKPGSRASGYTF.

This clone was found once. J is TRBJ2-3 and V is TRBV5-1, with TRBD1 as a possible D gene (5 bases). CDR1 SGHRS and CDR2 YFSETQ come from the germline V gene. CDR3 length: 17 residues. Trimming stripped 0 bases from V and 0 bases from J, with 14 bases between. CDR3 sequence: CASSLGQGIYSTDTQYF. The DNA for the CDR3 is TGCGCCAGCAGCTTGGGGCAGGGCATCTATAGCACAGATACGCAGTATTTT.

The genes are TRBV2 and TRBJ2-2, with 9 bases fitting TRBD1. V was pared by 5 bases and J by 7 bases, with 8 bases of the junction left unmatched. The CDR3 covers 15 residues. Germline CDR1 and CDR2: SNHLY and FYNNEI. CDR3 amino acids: CASSRDREFGGELFF. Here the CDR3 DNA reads TGTGCCAGCAGTCGGGACAGGGAATTCGGCGGGGAGCTGTTTTTT.

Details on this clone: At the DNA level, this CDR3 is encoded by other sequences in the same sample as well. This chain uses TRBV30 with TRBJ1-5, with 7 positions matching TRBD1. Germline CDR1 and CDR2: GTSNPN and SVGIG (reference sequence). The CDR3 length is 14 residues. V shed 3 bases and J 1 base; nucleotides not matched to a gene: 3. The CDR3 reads CAWSGTVSNQPQHF. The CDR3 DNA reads TGTGCCTGGAGCGGGACAGTAAGCAATCAGCCCCAGCATTTT. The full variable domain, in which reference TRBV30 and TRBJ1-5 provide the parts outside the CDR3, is SQTIHQWPATLVQPVGSPLSLECTVEGTSNPNLYWYRQAAGRGLQLLFYSVGIGQISSEVPQNLSASRPQDRQFILSSKKLLLSDSGFYLCAWSGTVSNQPQHFGDGTRLSIL.

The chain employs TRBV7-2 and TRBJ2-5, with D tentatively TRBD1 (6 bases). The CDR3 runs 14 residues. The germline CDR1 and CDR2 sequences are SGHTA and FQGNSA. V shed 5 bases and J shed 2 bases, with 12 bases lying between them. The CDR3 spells CASSRPGTQETQYF. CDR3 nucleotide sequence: TGTGCCAGCAGCCGCCCCGGGACACAAGAGACCCAGTACTTC. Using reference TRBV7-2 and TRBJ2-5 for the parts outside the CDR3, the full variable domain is GAGVSQSPSNKVTEKGKDVELRCDPISGHTALYWYRQSLGQGLEFLIYFQGNSAPDKSGLPSDRFSAERTGGSVSTLTIQRTQQEDSAVYLCASSRPGTQETQYFGPGTRLLVL.

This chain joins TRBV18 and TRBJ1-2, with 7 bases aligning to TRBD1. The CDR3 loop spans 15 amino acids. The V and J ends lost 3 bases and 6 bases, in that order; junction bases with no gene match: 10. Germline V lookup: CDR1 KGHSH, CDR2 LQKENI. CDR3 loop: CASSPLEGASHGYTF. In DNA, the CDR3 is TGTGCCAGCTCACCGCTTGAGGGGGCTTCCCATGGCTACACCTTC.

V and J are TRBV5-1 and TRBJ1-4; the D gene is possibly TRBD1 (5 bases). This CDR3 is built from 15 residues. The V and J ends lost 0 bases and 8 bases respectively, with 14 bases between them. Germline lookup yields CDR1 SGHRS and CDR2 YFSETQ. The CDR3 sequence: CASSLEAGMSEKLFF. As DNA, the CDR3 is TGCGCCAGCAGCTTGGAAGCAGGGATGTCGGAAAAACTGTTTTTT.

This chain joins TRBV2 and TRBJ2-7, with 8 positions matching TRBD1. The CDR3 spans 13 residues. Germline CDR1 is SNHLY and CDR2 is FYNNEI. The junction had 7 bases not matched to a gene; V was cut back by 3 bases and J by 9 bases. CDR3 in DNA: TGTGCCAGCAGTGACCAGGGGGCGTCTAGGCAGTACTTC. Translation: CASSDQGASRQYF.

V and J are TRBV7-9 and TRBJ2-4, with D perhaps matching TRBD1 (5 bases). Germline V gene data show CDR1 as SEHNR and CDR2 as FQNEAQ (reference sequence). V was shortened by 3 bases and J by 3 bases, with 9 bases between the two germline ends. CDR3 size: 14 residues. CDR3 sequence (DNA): TGTGCCAGCAGCTTGGAGACAGTCAAAAACATTCAGTACTTC. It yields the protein CASSLETVKNIQYF.

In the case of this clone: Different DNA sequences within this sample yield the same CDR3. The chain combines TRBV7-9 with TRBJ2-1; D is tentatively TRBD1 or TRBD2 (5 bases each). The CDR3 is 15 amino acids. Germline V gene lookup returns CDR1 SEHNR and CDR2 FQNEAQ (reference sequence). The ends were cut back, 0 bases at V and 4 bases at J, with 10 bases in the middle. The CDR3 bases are TGTGCCAGCAGCTTAGCGGTGGGGGTATACAATGAGCAGTTCTTC. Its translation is CASSLAVGVYNEQFF.

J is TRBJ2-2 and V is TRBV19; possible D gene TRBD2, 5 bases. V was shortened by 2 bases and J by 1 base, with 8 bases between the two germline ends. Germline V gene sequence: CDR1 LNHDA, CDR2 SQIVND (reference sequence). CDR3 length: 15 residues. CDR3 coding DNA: TGTGCCAGTAGTATACCCGGGAAGAACACCGGGGAGCTGTTTTTT. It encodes CASSIPGKNTGELFF.

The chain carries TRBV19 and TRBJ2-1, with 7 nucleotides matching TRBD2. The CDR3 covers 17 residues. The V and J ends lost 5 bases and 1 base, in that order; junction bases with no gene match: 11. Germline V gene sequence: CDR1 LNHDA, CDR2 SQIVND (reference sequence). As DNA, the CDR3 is TGTGCCAGTAGTTCCATCGCCAGCGGGGCTTCCTACAATGAGCAGTTCTTC. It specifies CASSSIASGASYNEQFF.

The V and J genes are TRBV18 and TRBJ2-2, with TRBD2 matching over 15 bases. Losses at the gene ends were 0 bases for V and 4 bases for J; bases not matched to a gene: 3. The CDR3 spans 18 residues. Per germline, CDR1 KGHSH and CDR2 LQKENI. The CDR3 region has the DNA TGTGCCAGCTCACCACCGGGACTAGCGGGAGGCATCACCGGGGAGCTGTTTTTT. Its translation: CASSPPGLAGGITGELFF.

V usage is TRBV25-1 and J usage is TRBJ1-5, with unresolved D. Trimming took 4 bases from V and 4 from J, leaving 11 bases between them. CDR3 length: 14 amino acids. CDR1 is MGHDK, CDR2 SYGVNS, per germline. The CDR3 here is CASSVISANQPQHF. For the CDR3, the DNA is TGTGCCAGCAGTGTTATCTCAGCAAATCAGCCCCAGCATTTT.

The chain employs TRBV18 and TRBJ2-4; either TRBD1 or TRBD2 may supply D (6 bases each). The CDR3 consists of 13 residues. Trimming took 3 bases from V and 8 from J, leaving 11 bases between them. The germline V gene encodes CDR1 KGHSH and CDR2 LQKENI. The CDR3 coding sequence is TGTGCCAGCTCACCGGGGGGCCGGTACATTCAGTACTTC. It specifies CASSPGGRYIQYF. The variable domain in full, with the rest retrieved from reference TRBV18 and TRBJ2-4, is NAGVMQNPRHLVRRRGQEARLRCSPMKGHSHVYWYRQLPEEGLKFMVYLQKENIIDESGMPKERFSAEFPKEGPSILRIQQVVRGDSAAYFCASSPGGRYIQYFGAGTRLSVL.

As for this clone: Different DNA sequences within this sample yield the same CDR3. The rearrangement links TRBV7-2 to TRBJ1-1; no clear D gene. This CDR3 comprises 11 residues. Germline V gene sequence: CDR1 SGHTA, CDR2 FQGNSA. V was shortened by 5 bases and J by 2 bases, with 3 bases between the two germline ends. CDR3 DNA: TGTGCCAGCAGCCGTAACACTGAAGCTTTCTTT. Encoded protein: CASSRNTEAFF.

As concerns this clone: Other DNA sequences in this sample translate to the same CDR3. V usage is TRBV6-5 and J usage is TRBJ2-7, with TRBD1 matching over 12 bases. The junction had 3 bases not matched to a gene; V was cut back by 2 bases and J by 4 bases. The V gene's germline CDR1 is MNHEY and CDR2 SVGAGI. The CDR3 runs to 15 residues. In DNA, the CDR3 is TGTGCCAGCAGTTACGGGGGACAGGGGGCGTACGAGCAGTACTTC. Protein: CASSYGGQGAYEQYF.

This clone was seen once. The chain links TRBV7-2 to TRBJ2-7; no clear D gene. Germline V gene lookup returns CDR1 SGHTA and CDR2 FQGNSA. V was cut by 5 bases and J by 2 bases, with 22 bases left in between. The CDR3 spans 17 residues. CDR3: CASSPRRGSNGAYEQYF. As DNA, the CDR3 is TGTGCCAGCAGCCCGCGACGCGGCTCTAACGGCGCCTACGAGCAGTACTTC.

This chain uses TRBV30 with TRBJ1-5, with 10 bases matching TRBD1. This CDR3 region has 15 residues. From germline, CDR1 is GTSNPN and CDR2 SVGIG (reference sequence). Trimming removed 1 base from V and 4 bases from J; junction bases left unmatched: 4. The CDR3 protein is CAWSAMGQGNQPQHF. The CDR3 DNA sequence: TGTGCCTGGAGTGCCATGGGACAGGGGAATCAGCCCCAGCATTTT.

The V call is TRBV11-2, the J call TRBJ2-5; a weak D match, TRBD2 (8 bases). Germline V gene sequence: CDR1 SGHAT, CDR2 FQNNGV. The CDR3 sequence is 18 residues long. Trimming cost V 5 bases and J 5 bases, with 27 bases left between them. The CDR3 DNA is TGTGCCAGCAGCGTACCCGTCGGGACAGCGGGAGTTGCGGAGACCCAGTACTTC. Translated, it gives CASSVPVGTAGVAETQYF.

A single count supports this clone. CDR3 sequence: CASSTDNRETQYF. CDR3 bases: TGTGCCAGCAGCACGGACAATCGGGAGACCCAGTACTTC. The chain is built from TRBV7-9 and TRBJ2-5, with D tentatively TRBD1 (5 bases). Per germline, CDR1 SEHNR and CDR2 FQNEAQ (reference sequence). Trimming took off 5 bases at V and 5 bases at J, with 12 bases between the two ends. This CDR3 spans 13 amino acids.

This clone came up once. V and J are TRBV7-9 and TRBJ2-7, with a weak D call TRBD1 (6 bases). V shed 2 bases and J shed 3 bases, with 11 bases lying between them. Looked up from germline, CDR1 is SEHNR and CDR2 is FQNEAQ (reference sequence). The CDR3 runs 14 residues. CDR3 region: CASSLLDSNYEQYF. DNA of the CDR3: TGTGCCAGCAGCTTACTGGACAGCAACTACGAGCAGTACTTC.

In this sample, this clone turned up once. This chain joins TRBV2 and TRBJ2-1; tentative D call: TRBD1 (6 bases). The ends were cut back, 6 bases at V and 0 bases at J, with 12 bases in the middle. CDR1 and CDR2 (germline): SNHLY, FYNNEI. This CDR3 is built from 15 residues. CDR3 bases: TGTGCCAGCAGCCGTGGGACAAGCTCCTACAATGAGCAGTTCTTC. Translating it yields CASSRGTSSYNEQFF.

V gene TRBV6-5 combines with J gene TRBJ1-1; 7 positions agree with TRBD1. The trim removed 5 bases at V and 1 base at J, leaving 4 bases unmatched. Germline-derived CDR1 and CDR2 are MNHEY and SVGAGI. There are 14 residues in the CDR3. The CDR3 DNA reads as TGTGCCAGCAGTCCCCGACAGGGGAACACTGAAGCTTTCTTT. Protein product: CASSPRQGNTEAFF.